A single sample gave rise to the 32 T cell receptor beta chains below, sequenced in a study of neurological immune-mediated disorders. MiXCR, run by TCRdb on the 5' RACE reads, gives a single entry per CDR3 protein. The data hold 54,000 or so distinct CDR3 sequences, with around 4% observed a single time. Sequencing was done on a sample of PBMCs. Source of these receptors: a man aged 60 to 69 with multiple sclerosis.

There are many counts of this clonotype. J is TRBJ2-7 and V is TRBV6-1, with 11 nucleotides matching TRBD2. The trim removed 3 bases at V and 4 bases at J, leaving 5 bases unmatched. This CDR3 spans 15 amino acids. Germline-derived CDR1 and CDR2 are MNHNS and SASEGT. CDR3 DNA sequence: TGTGCCAGCAGTGAGTCGTCTAGCGGGAGGTACGAGCAGTACTTC. This encodes CASSESSSGRYEQYF.

This clonotype has only a few counts. The chain couples TRBV5-1 to TRBJ2-7, with D unresolved. The CDR3 is made up of 14 amino acids. Germline values: CDR1 SGHRS, CDR2 YFSETQ. V was shortened by 0 bases and J by 1 base, with 8 bases between the two germline ends. CDR3 sequence: CASSLEAGSYEQYF. CDR3 bases: TGCGCCAGCAGCTTGGAGGCCGGTTCCTACGAGCAGTACTTC.

Ten or more counts support this clonotype. J is TRBJ1-1 and V is TRBV12-3 or TRBV12-4, with a weak D call TRBD1 (6 bases). V shed 3 bases and J shed 4 bases, with 9 bases lying between them. This CDR3 is built from 13 residues. DNA of the CDR3: TGTGCCAGCAGTTTCGGGGGGCCCACTGAAGCTTTCTTT. This codes for CASSFGGPTEAFF.

This clonotype was observed at least ten times. CDR3 DNA sequence: TGTGCCAGCAGCGCAGGAGGGATTTCTATTTCCACTGAAGCTTTCTTT. Protein: CASSAGGISISTEAFF. The chain combines TRBV12-3 or TRBV12-4 with TRBJ1-1; unclear D gene. The CDR3 extends over 16 amino acids. V was clipped by 6 bases and J by 4 bases, with 21 bases between them.

As regards this clonotype: This clone may be a read error of a much larger clone one base away. The chain joins TRBV12-3 or TRBV12-4 to TRBJ1-5; 8 bases map to TRBD1. The CDR3 spans 14 residues. The CDR3 DNA sequence: TGTGCCAGCAGTTATGCAGGGGGCAATCAGCCCCAGAATTTT. Encoded protein: CASSYAGGNQPQNF.

This clonotype has ten or more counts. One junction end does not reproduce the germline sequence, and a read error may be involved. The V gene is TRBV20-1, the J gene TRBJ2-2; 8 bases are shared with TRBD2. Germline CDR1 reads DFQATT; CDR2 reads SNEGSKA (reference sequence). The CDR3 totals 12 residues. The CDR3 nucleotides are TGCAGTGCTAGACTCCACGGGGGGGATCTGTTTTTT. Its translation: CSARLHGGDLFF.

This clonotype was counted many times. The chain has TRBV20-1 and TRBJ1-3; tentative D call: TRBD1 (5 bases). Trimming took 2 bases from V and 2 from J, leaving 10 bases between them. Germline V gene data show CDR1 as DFQATT and CDR2 as SNEGSKA (reference sequence). This CDR3 has 14 amino acids. The CDR3 region is CSARTTGAGNTIYF. DNA of the CDR3: TGCAGTGCTAGAACTACAGGCGCTGGAAACACCATATATTTT.

With regard to this clonotype: A much more abundant neighbour one base away suggests this may be a read error. The chain carries TRBV12-3 or TRBV12-4 and TRBJ1-1, with TRBD1 matching 7 bases. The CDR3 has 15 residues. V shed 10 bases, J shed 5 bases, and the junction held 16 bases outside the gene matches. The CDR3 loop is CAISPRGAGGTEAFF. CDR3 DNA: TGTGCCATCTCCCCTCGCGGCGCAGGGGGGACTGAAGCTTTCTTT.

Many counts were recorded for this clonotype. This sequence joins TRBV5-1 and TRBJ2-7; possibly TRBD1 for D (5 bases). The CDR3 length is 17 residues. V shed 0 bases and J shed 2 bases, with 18 bases lying between them. CDR1 and CDR2 from the germline V gene are SGHRS and YFSETQ. The CDR3 sequence is CASSLDLPGSTTYEQYF. In DNA form, the CDR3 reads TGCGCCAGCAGCTTGGATCTGCCAGGGTCCACCACCTACGAGCAGTACTTC.

This clonotype has a count of ten or more. The chain recombines TRBV5-1 with TRBJ1-6; 7 bases line up with TRBD1. Germline V gene lookup returns CDR1 SGHRS and CDR2 YFSETQ. The V gene end was trimmed by 4 bases and the J gene end by 7 bases; junction bases not matched to a gene: 11. The CDR3 contains 16 residues. The CDR3 reads CASSDRARRDNSPLHF. CDR3 nucleotide sequence: TGCGCCAGCAGCGACAGGGCCCGGAGGGACAATTCACCCCTCCACTTT.

This clonotype appeared many times. The CDR3 loop is CASSSSGGSNTEAFF. CDR3 coding DNA: TGTGCCAGCAGCTCCTCAGGGGGTAGTAACACTGAAGCTTTCTTT. The chain joins TRBV5-5 to TRBJ1-1; 7 nucleotides line up with TRBD1. V dropped 3 bases and J dropped 2; count of bases not matched to a gene: 7. CDR3 length: 15 residues. Germline loops: CDR1 SGHKS, CDR2 YYEKEE (reference sequence). Together with reference TRBV5-5 and TRBJ1-1, the CDR3 gives the full variable domain: DAGVTQSPTHLIKTRGQQVTLRCSPISGHKSVSWYQQVLGQGPQFIFQYYEKEERGRGNFPDRFSARQFPNYSSELNVNALLLGDSALYLCASSSSGGSNTEAFFGQGTRLTVV.

Ten or more counts support this clonotype. The genes are TRBV6-1 and TRBJ2-1; possible D gene TRBD1, 6 bases. Germline V gene data show CDR1 as MNHNS and CDR2 as SASEGT. The CDR3 contains 13 residues. Trimming shortened V by 4 bases and J by 4 bases, and 8 bases separated the two germline ends. The CDR3 loop reads CASSVGTYNEQFF. Here the CDR3 DNA reads TGTGCCAGCAGTGTAGGGACATACAATGAGCAGTTCTTC.

V usage is TRBV6-5 and J usage is TRBJ1-2; D may be TRBD1 (5 bases). The V end lost 0 bases, the J end lost 4 bases, and 18 bases lay between the germline ends. Germline CDR1 is MNHEY and CDR2 is SVGAGI. This CDR3 has 17 amino acids. The CDR3 DNA reads as TGTGCCAGCAGTTACTCGAGCCCAGGGACGTCAATCTATGGCTACACCTTC. This codes for CASSYSSPGTSIYGYTF.

Many counts were recorded for this clonotype. This chain joins TRBV5-4 and TRBJ1-1; D not certain. Germline V gene sequence: CDR1 SGHNT, CDR2 YYREEE (reference sequence). V dropped 4 bases and J dropped 1 base, with 11 bases sitting between them. The CDR3 extends over 14 amino acids. The CDR3 sequence: CASSPSKANTEAFF. The CDR3 DNA reads TGTGCCAGCAGCCCCTCAAAAGCGAACACTGAAGCTTTCTTT.

This clonotype was detected many times. This chain connects TRBV27 to TRBJ2-7; weak D call: TRBD1 (5 bases). Trimming stripped 5 bases from V and 5 bases from J, with 13 bases between. The CDR3 is 13 amino acids. The V gene's germline CDR1 is MNHEY and CDR2 SMNVEV (reference sequence). The DNA for the CDR3 is TGTGCCAGCAGTCGCAGGGAATTTGACGAGCAGTACTTC. Protein product: CASSRREFDEQYF.

This clonotype has at least ten counts. The J gene is TRBJ1-5, the V gene TRBV10-3, with D uncertain. The CDR3 extends over 13 amino acids. The V and J ends lost 7 bases and 5 bases respectively, with 12 bases between them. The germline V gene encodes CDR1 ENHRY and CDR2 SYGVKD. CDR3 DNA sequence: TGTGCCATCAAACAGCGAGACGATCAGCCCCAGCATTTT. Its translation: CAIKQRDDQPQHF.

The rearrangement joins TRBV2 to TRBJ2-3; no clear D. Trimming took off 8 bases at V and 5 bases at J, with 11 bases between the two ends. Per germline, CDR1 SNHLY and CDR2 FYNNEI. The CDR3 is 12 residues long. The CDR3 sequence: CASPADGDTQYF. The CDR3, as DNA: TGTGCCAGCCCCGCCGACGGAGATACGCAGTATTTT. Variable domain in full (rest from reference TRBV2 and TRBJ2-3): EPEVTQTPSHQVTQMGQEVILRCVPISNHLYFYWYRQILGQKVEFLVSFYNNEISEKSEIFDDQFSVERPDGSNFTLKIRSTKLEDSAMYFCASPADGDTQYFGPGTRLTVL.

This clonotype was seen repeatedly, ten times or more. The chain employs TRBV6-5 and TRBJ2-3; possible D gene TRBD2, 5 bases. The germline V gene encodes CDR1 MNHEY and CDR2 SVGAGI. The CDR3 is 15 amino acids. The V gene lost 7 bases and the J gene lost 5 bases, with 19 bases spanning the gap. The CDR3 nucleotides are TGTGCCAGCACTCGCCGCTATCGGACTCAAGATACGCAGTATTTT. Translation: CASTRRYRTQDTQYF.

This clonotype was seen repeatedly, ten times or more. The V call is TRBV25-1, the J call TRBJ2-7; either TRBD1 or TRBD2 may supply D (6 bases each). The germline V gene encodes CDR1 MGHDK and CDR2 SYGVNS. V lost 0 bases to trimming and J lost 3 bases, with 9 bases between them. The CDR3 has 14 residues. The CDR3 loop reads CASSEYAGHYEQYF. The CDR3 DNA follows: TGTGCCAGCAGTGAATACGCGGGACACTACGAGCAGTACTTC.

The chain has TRBV3-1 and TRBJ1-1; D is unclear. The CDR3 spans 14 residues. V was clipped by 4 bases and J by 1 base, with 10 bases between them. The germline gives CDR1 LGHDT, CDR2 YNNKEL (reference sequence). The CDR3 is CASSRRHGNTEAFF. The CDR3 bases are TGTGCCAGCAGCCGCCGACACGGGAACACTGAAGCTTTCTTT. Looking up the rest from reference TRBV3-1 and TRBJ1-1 gives the full variable domain: DTAVSQTPKYLVTQMGNDKSIKCEQNLGHDTMYWYKQDSKKFLKIMFSYNNKELIINETVPNRFSPKSPDKAHLNLHINSLELGDSAVYFCASSRRHGNTEAFFGQGTRLTVV.

This clonotype was detected many times. The chain links TRBV4-1 to TRBJ2-5; D is perhaps TRBD2 (6 bases). The V end was cut by 3 bases, the J end by 5 bases, with 25 bases between. The CDR3 totals 18 residues. Germline values: CDR1 MGHRA, CDR2 YSYEKL. Here the CDR3 DNA reads TGCGCCAGCAGCCACGGGGAGTGGGGAGGCGGGGTGAAGGAGACCCAGTACTTC. Translated, it gives CASSHGEWGGGVKETQYF.

This clonotype was counted at least ten times. A single base separates this from a much larger clone, so it may be a read error. As the CDR3 is not closed by the conserved phenylalanine or tryptophan, this likely results from a read error. The chain is built from TRBV5-1 and TRBJ2-1, with 10 nucleotides matching TRBD2. CDR3 size: 15 residues. The J segment lost 7 bases and the V segment lost 6 bases, leaving 10 bases of the junction unmatched. Germline assignment: CDR1 SGHRS and CDR2 YFSETQ. The CDR3 protein is CASTRLAGGGNEQFC. For the CDR3, the DNA is TGCGCCAGCACCCGACTAGCGGGCGGCGGAAATGAGCAGTTCTGC.

This clonotype was detected many times. The chain uses TRBV24-1 and TRBJ2-5; possible D gene TRBD2, 6 bases. The CDR3 length is 14 residues. Germline assignment: CDR1 KGHDR and CDR2 SFDVKD. V lost 9 bases, J lost 1 base, and 14 bases lay in between. CDR3 nucleotide sequence: TGTGCCACCGGGGGACCGGGACTCCAAGAGACCCAGTACTTC. Amino acids: CATGGPGLQETQYF.

The table lists this clonotype with many counts. The chain links TRBV20-1 to TRBJ2-1; 8 nucleotides align to TRBD2. The CDR3 has 13 residues. Germline values: CDR1 DFQATT, CDR2 SNEGSKA (reference sequence). J lost 7 bases, V lost 3 bases, and 5 bases had no gene match. Written as DNA, the CDR3 is TGCAGTGCTAGGTCGGGACTAGGGAATGAGCAGTTCTTC. Translation gives CSARSGLGNEQFF.

The chain carries TRBV20-1 and TRBJ1-1; D may be TRBD1 (5 bases). Deletions cut 4 bases from V and 13 bases from J, with 16 bases between. Looked up from germline, CDR1 is DFQATT and CDR2 is SNEGSKA (reference sequence). CDR3 length: 11 amino acids. This chain's CDR3 is CSATPRAGGFF. Here the CDR3 DNA reads TGCAGTGCTACCCCGCGGGCGGGGGGTTTCTTT.

This clonotype turned up a few times. The genes are TRBV20-1 and TRBJ2-5; D is perhaps TRBD1 (5 bases). Trimming took off 5 bases at V and 4 bases at J, with 11 bases between the two ends. CDR1 DFQATT and CDR2 SNEGSKA come from the germline V gene (reference sequence). The CDR3 extends over 12 amino acids. The CDR3 region is CSASDNLETQYF. CDR3 nucleotides: TGCAGTGCTTCGGACAACTTAGAGACCCAGTACTTC.

This clonotype was counted many times. This rearrangement joins TRBV7-9 to TRBJ2-7; 10 nucleotides align to TRBD1. The CDR3 sequence is 15 residues long. From germline, CDR1 is SEHNR and CDR2 FQNEAQ (reference sequence). The J segment lost 2 bases and the V segment lost 4 bases, leaving 5 bases of the junction unmatched. CDR3: CASSSDRGFPYEQYF. As DNA, the CDR3 is TGTGCCAGCAGCTCGGACAGGGGGTTCCCCTACGAGCAGTACTTC.

This clonotype showed up just a few times. The chain carries TRBV3-1 and TRBJ2-1; D uncertain. Germline CDR1 reads LGHDT; CDR2 reads YNNKEL (reference sequence). The CDR3 contains 12 residues. Trimming cost V 3 bases and J 9 bases, with 9 bases left between them. The CDR3: CASSHSGSEQFF. The CDR3 DNA sequence: TGTGCCAGCAGCCACTCCGGCAGTGAGCAGTTCTTC.

This clonotype was counted ten times or more. This chain uses TRBV6-2 or TRBV6-3 with TRBJ1-1, with 11 positions matching TRBD1. The ends lost 7 bases at V and 1 base at J; junction bases unmatched: 8. The CDR3 has 16 amino acids. Per the germline V gene, CDR1 is MNHEY and CDR2 is SVGEGT. DNA for the CDR3: TGTGCCAGCAATAAACGCGGACAGGGGGCGAACACTGAAGCTTTCTTT. Protein: CASNKRGQGANTEAFF.

This clonotype was found many times. The gene calls are TRBV5-1 and TRBJ2-7, with D possibly TRBD1 on 5 matching bases. Germline V gene sequence: CDR1 SGHRS, CDR2 YFSETQ. The length of the CDR3 is 15 residues. The ends were cut back, 4 bases at V and 2 bases at J, with 16 bases in the middle. The CDR3 coding sequence is TGCGCCAGCAGCCCTCAGGGCTTGACGGCCTACGAGCAGTACTTC. Its translation: CASSPQGLTAYEQYF.

In this sample, this clonotype turned up many times. The rearrangement uses TRBV5-1 and TRBJ2-1; the D gene is possibly TRBD1 (7 bases). CDR3 length: 16 residues. CDR1 and CDR2 (germline): SGHRS, YFSETQ. Trimming shortened V by 3 bases and J by 2 bases, and 15 bases separated the two germline ends. For the CDR3, the DNA is TGCGCCAGCAGCTCCGGGGCGGGACAGACCTACAATGAGCAGTTCTTC. Translating gives CASSSGAGQTYNEQFF.

This clonotype was observed many times. The rearrangement links TRBV6-6 to TRBJ2-5; 8 bases fit TRBD1. Germline V lookup: CDR1 MNHNY, CDR2 SVGAGI (reference sequence). This CDR3 has 16 residues. The V segment lost 5 bases and the J segment 2 bases; nucleotides outside the gene matches: 10. The CDR3, as DNA: TGTGCCAGCAGTACTTCCTCGGACAGGGTACAAGAGACCCAGTACTTC. It translates to CASSTSSDRVQETQYF.